The sequence of this T cell receptor beta chain was determined in a study of blood T cell repertoires in COVID-19. Overall study context: Acute-phase and convalescent COVID-19 samples originated in the United States, Italy and Spain. Sample material is recorded as cDNA or gDNA derived from T cells, B-cell-depleted T cells, or PBMCs.

Looked up from germline, CDR1 is SGHNT and CDR2 is YENEEA. The CDR3 contains 16 residues. The V and J ends lost 5 bases and 4 bases, in that order; junction bases with no gene match: 11. Authors' data handling: Researchers report that nucleated cell counts were estimated from reference gene primer amplification. Using immunoSEQ multiplex PCR, the repertoire was profiled, and TCRdb retains in-frame clones only, with some absent. That table is the source of V, J and clone size, and D and trimming were worked out from the DNA. The sample lists roughly 260,000 clones, more than 65% occurring once. This sequence joins TRBV11-3 and TRBJ2-1; 7 bases line up with TRBD2. The sample was peripheral blood. This receptor was identified in a young woman with acute or convalescent COVID-19. Here the CDR3 reads CASSAVVGGSYNEQFF. The DNA of the CDR3 is TGTGCCAGCAGCGCCGTTGTGGGAGGGTCTTACAATGAGCAGTTCTTC.